This T cell receptor beta chain was observed in a study of T cells after yellow fever vaccination. 5'RACE template switching added a universal primer site and UMIs to TCR cDNA. TCRdb independently ran MiXCR on the 5' RACE reads; one entry per CDR3 protein. The table includes 200,000 to 300,000 distinct CDR3 sequences, 6.7% detected once. From germline, CDR1 is DFQATT and CDR2 SNEGSKA (reference sequence). The CDR3 loop spans 13 amino acids. This clonotype has at least ten counts. Its antigen is still unknown. The study, taken as a whole, reports: FACS-sorted repertoires might harbor abundant contaminating clonotypes from the bulk population. Post-booster repertoires contained most primary-vaccination clones again (approximately 95% CD4, around 88% CD8). Clonotypes appearing in both CD4 and CD8 compartments existed, and their share was small.

This receptor was taken from a man aged 25-45 years who received the YFV17D yellow fever vaccine. The chain recombines TRBV20-1 with TRBJ2-7; 8 bases line up with TRBD1. Sequences were derived from CD4+ T cells sorted from PBMCs, sampled on the day of the yellow fever booster vaccination. Written as DNA, the CDR3 is TGCACCCCAGGGGGCAGGGAGAACTACGAGCAGTACTTC. It specifies CTPGGRENYEQYF.